This entry lists 8 T cell receptor beta chains sequenced from one sample in a study of T cells in women clearing cervical HPV infection. The table came from immunoSEQ multiplex PCR; TCRdb's copy has only in-frame clones and leaves some out. The listing contains roughly 28,000 clones. Sequencing used blood buffy coat. The receptor set was obtained from a woman aged 18-69 years with a cervical HPV16 infection that either progressed to CIN3+ or cleared (not recorded which).

CDR3 DNA (partial): TGTGCTAGTGGTTTGTCCTATGGGACAGGGGAAGAGACC. The encoded protein is CASGLSYGTGEET. Given in full, the CDR3 is CASGLSYGTGEETQYF. This chain links TRBV12-5 with TRBJ2-5; TRBD1 matches 10 bases. The read finishes 3 residues shy of the CDR3 end, and the germline J gene is used to complete it. Trimming took 2 bases from V and 3 from J; bases not matched to a gene: 6. Germline V lookup: CDR1 LGHNT, CDR2 FRNRAP. This CDR3 has 16 residues.

To note about this clone: Sequencing ends 3 residues short of the CDR3 end; the germline J gene provides the rest. The gene calls are TRBV7-7 and TRBJ2-5; 8 nucleotides line up with TRBD2. The CDR3 loop spans 14 amino acids. With 2 bases clipped from V and 5 bases from J, the junction kept 4 bases outside the gene matches. Germline values: CDR1 SSHAT, CDR2 FNYEAQ (reference sequence). The part of the CDR3 DNA that was read is TGTGCCAGCAGCTTAAGGTCGGGGGGGGAGACC. This translates into CASSLRSGGET. The CDR3 in full is CASSLRSGGETQYF.

Comments on this clone: The read ends 3 residues before the CDR3 terminus; that terminus is restored from the germline J gene. The chain employs TRBV28 and TRBJ1-2; 9 nucleotides agree with TRBD1. Germline V lookup: CDR1 MDHEN, CDR2 SYDVKM. The V gene end was trimmed by 2 bases and the J gene end by 7 bases; junction bases not matched to a gene: 8. CDR3 length: 15 amino acids. CDR3 DNA (partial): TGTGCCAGCAGTTTAGGGGACAGGGAAGAAGGTGGC. Amino acid sequence: CASSLGDREEGG. The full-length CDR3 reads as CASSLGDREEGGYTF.

Concerning this clone itself: The CDR3 end falls 3 residues outside the read, so it is completed with the germline J gene. The rearrangement links TRBV30 to TRBJ2-3, with D possibly TRBD1 on 6 matching bases. Trimming removed 3 bases from V and 4 bases from J, with 11 bases in between. The CDR3 extends over 13 amino acids. Per the germline V gene, CDR1 is GTSNPN and CDR2 is SVGIG (reference sequence). CDR3 protein: CAWSQGRADTQYF. The part of the CDR3 DNA that was read is TGTGCCTGGAGCCAGGGGCGGGCAGATACG.

Comments on this clone: Read data end 3 residues before the CDR3 end; the end is taken from the germline J gene. This chain joins TRBV2 and TRBJ1-6, with D perhaps TRBD1 (5 bases). The CDR3 sequence is 16 residues long. The V and J ends lost 5 bases and 5 bases respectively, with 16 bases between them. CDR1 SNHLY and CDR2 FYNNEI come from the germline V gene. The CDR3 bases that were read are TGTGCCAGCAGTATTCATGGGCCGGACAATAATTCACCC. It codes for CASSIHGPDNNSP. The complete CDR3 protein is CASSIHGPDNNSPLHF.

Concerning this clone itself: The CDR3 extends 3 residues past the end of the read, so its final part is completed from the germline J gene. V gene TRBV5-1 combines with J gene TRBJ2-3, with D possibly being TRBD2 (6 bases). CDR1 and CDR2 from the germline V gene are SGHRS and YFSETQ. This CDR3 is 16 amino acids long. V lost 1 base, J lost 0 bases, and 12 bases lay in between. Incomplete CDR3 DNA: TGCGCCAGCAGCTTGTCTCTCGCGGGGAGCACAGATACG. It specifies CASSLSLAGSTDT. The full CDR3 reads CASSLSLAGSTDTQYF.

Remarks on this clone: The read gets to within 3 residues of the CDR3 end, and the germline J gene fills in the rest. The chain carries TRBV12-5 and TRBJ1-5, with D maybe TRBD1 (5 bases). Germline-derived CDR1 and CDR2 are LGHNT and FRNRAP. The V gene lost 4 bases and the J gene lost 5 bases, with 9 bases spanning the gap. This CDR3 has 13 residues. The CDR3 DNA, read in part, is TGTGCTAGTGGTTCAAGGGGCGATCAGCCC. Protein product: CASGSRGDQP. The CDR3 as a whole reads CASGSRGDQPQHF.

Regarding this clone: The read comes to an end 3 residues before the CDR3 does, leaving the germline J gene to fill in the end. This sample also contains other DNA sequences that code for the same CDR3. The chain couples TRBV18 to TRBJ2-1; TRBD2 agrees at 13 bases. From germline, CDR1 is KGHSH and CDR2 LQKENI. V was pared by 0 bases and J by 7 bases, with 6 bases of the junction left unmatched. There are 17 residues in the CDR3. The CDR3 spells CASSPPTSGRPGNEQFF. The covered CDR3 bases are TGTGCCAGCTCACCACCGACTAGCGGGAGGCCTGGAAATGAG. The full variable domain, in which reference TRBV18 and TRBJ2-1 provide the parts outside the CDR3, is NAGVMQNPRHLVRRRGQEARLRCSPMKGHSHVYWYRQLPEEGLKFMVYLQKENIIDESGMPKERFSAEFPKEGPSILRIQQVVRGDSAAYFCASSPPTSGRPGNEQFFGPGTRLTVL.